This TCR beta chain is drawn from a study of blood T cells in healthy people across ages. A second PCR of 7 to 11 cycles used a sample-barcoded 5' primer and a J-beta primer mix. TCRdb itself ran the 5' RACE reads through MiXCR, one entry per CDR3 protein. The repertoire holds around 1,800,000 distinct CDR3 sequences, with 39% as singletons. Study observations and caveats: There was no known CMV status for donors, so expanded clonotype changes were possibly confounded.

In its sample, this clonotype was seen a few times. As yet, its antigen is unknown. The V gene's germline CDR1 is SGHNT and CDR2 YENEEA. CDR3 length: 15 amino acids. The germline V and J ends were trimmed by 3 bases and 6 bases, with 15 bases remaining between them. Specimen: blood. This chain connects TRBV11-3 to TRBJ2-4; the D call may be TRBD1 or TRBD2 (6 bases each). This TCR was recovered from a human donor in good health. The CDR3 DNA reads TGTGCCAGCAGCTTCTCGGGGGCTGTGGGAAACATTCAGTACTTC. Its translation is CASSFSGAVGNIQYF.